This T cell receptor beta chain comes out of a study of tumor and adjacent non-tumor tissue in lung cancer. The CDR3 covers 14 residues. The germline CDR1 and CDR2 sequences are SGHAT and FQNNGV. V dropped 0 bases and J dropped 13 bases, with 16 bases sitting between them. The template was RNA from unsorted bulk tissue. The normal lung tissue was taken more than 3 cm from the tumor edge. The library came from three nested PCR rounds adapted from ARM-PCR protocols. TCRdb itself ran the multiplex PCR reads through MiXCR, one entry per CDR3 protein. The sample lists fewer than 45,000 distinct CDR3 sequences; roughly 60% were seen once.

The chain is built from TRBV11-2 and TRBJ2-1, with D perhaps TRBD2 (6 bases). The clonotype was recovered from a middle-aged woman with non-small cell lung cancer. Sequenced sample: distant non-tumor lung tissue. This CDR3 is CASSLDGRYSDQFF. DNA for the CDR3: TGTGCCAGCAGCTTAGACGGGAGATATAGTGATCAGTTCTTC.